These 22 T cell receptor beta chains were sequenced from one sample in a study of CD8+ T cells in alopecia areata. Extracted RNA was reverse transcribed into cDNA, the sequencing template. Repertoires were generated with immunoSEQ multiplex PCR, while TCRdb's copy carries only in-frame clones and drops some. The sample carries 100,000 to 150,000 clones, roughly 69% recorded once. The sequenced sample was CD4+ T cells sorted from blood. These receptors all come from a human donor in good health.

The rearrangement uses TRBV6-5 and TRBJ2-7, with 8 bases identical to TRBD1. CDR3 length: 14 amino acids. With V trimmed by 5 bases and J by 1 base, 4 bases remained unmatched. Per germline, CDR1 MNHEY and CDR2 SVGAGI. The CDR3 here is CASSRGQGSYEQYF. As DNA, the CDR3 is TGTGCCAGCAGTCGAGGACAGGGATCCTACGAGCAGTACTTC.

J is TRBJ2-3 and V is TRBV29-1; 9 bases are a match to TRBD1. This CDR3 comprises 13 residues. Unmatched junction bases numbered 6, after V lost 4 bases and J lost 7 bases. CDR1 SQVTM and CDR2 ANQGSEA come from the germline V gene. The DNA of the CDR3 is TGCAGCGTTGGGGGACAGGGTGGAAATACGCAGTATTTT. Protein: CSVGGQGGNTQYF.

The rearrangement joins TRBV30 to TRBJ1-2; D is possibly TRBD1 (5 bases). V lost 5 bases and J lost 0, with 16 bases in between. Germline-derived CDR1 and CDR2 are GTSNPN and SVGIG (reference sequence). The CDR3 totals 15 residues. The CDR3 spells CAWGGRQGTNYGYTF. In DNA form, the CDR3 reads TGTGCCTGGGGGGGACGTCAGGGTACTAACTATGGCTACACCTTC.

Comments on this clone: The same CDR3 also results from other DNA sequences found in this sample. This chain links TRBV29-1 with TRBJ1-2; D unclear. Germline CDR1 and CDR2: SQVTM and ANQGSEA. Trimming took off 6 bases at V and 2 bases at J, with 10 bases between the two ends. The CDR3 runs to 12 residues. Here the CDR3 DNA reads TGCAGCGTGGCCGGGAGCAACTATGGCTACACCTTC. This encodes CSVAGSNYGYTF.

The rearrangement links TRBV4-1 to TRBJ1-3; D is possibly TRBD1 (6 bases). The ends were cut back, 0 bases at V and 2 bases at J, with 11 bases in the middle. The CDR3 is 16 residues long. The germline V gene encodes CDR1 MGHRA and CDR2 YSYEKL. This CDR3 reads CASSQDPGEAGNTIYF. The CDR3 DNA reads as TGCGCCAGCAGCCAAGACCCAGGGGAGGCTGGAAACACCATATATTTT.

This chain uses TRBV28 with TRBJ1-6; D remains unclear. V gave up 7 bases and J gave up 6 bases, with 10 bases separating them. Germline-derived CDR1 and CDR2 are MDHEN and SYDVKM. CDR3 length: 13 amino acids. The CDR3 region is CASTLSGNSPLHF. The DNA of the CDR3 is TGTGCCAGCACCCTCTCCGGTAATTCACCCCTCCACTTT.

This chain joins TRBV6-5 and TRBJ2-3, with D tentatively TRBD1 (6 bases). This CDR3 is 14 amino acids long. V was pared by 9 bases and J by 2 bases, with 15 bases between. CDR1 is MNHEY, CDR2 SVGAGI, per germline. The CDR3 nucleotides are TGTGCCAGTCAGCCGGGACATTTCACAGATACGCAGTATTTT. Translation: CASQPGHFTDTQYF.

This rearrangement joins TRBV6-5 to TRBJ2-1; 9 bases map to TRBD1. The CDR3 totals 14 residues. The V gene's germline CDR1 is MNHEY and CDR2 SVGAGI. V was clipped by 6 bases and J by 7 bases; unmatched bases: 7. CDR3 in DNA: TGTGCCAGCAGGGGGGACAGGGTGCCTAATGAGCAGTTCTTC. Translated: CASRGDRVPNEQFF.

The chain recombines TRBV30 with TRBJ1-3; D is undetermined. V lost 0 bases to trimming and J lost 2 bases, with 2 bases between them. The CDR3 runs 12 residues. Germline lookup yields CDR1 GTSNPN and CDR2 SVGIG (reference sequence). The CDR3 sequence is CAWSVTGNTIYF. The CDR3 bases are TGTGCCTGGAGTGTAACTGGAAACACCATATATTTT.

The chain employs TRBV5-1 and TRBJ1-2, with D unclear. This CDR3 is 15 amino acids long. The V end lost 1 base, the J end lost 4 bases, and 14 bases lay between the germline ends. Germline-derived CDR1 and CDR2 are SGHRS and YFSETQ. The CDR3 region is CASSLSVASGYGYTF. CDR3 bases: TGCGCCAGCAGCTTGAGTGTCGCCTCGGGCTATGGCTACACCTTC.

The chain employs TRBV6-1 and TRBJ2-3; D not certain. The ends were cut back, 6 bases at V and 2 bases at J, with 6 bases in the middle. Germline V gene lookup returns CDR1 MNHNS and CDR2 SASEGT. The CDR3 runs to 12 residues. CDR3 loop: CASRVTTDTQYF. CDR3 DNA: TGTGCCAGCAGGGTTACCACAGATACGCAGTATTTT.

The chain uses TRBV29-1 and TRBJ1-3; TRBD1 matches at 8 bases. CDR3 length: 13 residues. Looked up from germline, CDR1 is SQVTM and CDR2 is ANQGSEA. The J segment lost 3 bases and the V segment lost 6 bases, leaving 4 bases of the junction unmatched. The CDR3 nucleotides read TGCAGCGTGGGCGACAGGGGTGGAAACACCATATATTTT. Translating gives CSVGDRGGNTIYF.

The rearrangement uses TRBV10-3 and TRBJ2-7; D is perhaps TRBD1 or TRBD2 (5 bases each). Between the trimmed V and J ends, which lost 0 bases and 9 bases, there was a span of 9 bases. The CDR3 has 12 amino acids. In germline, CDR1 is ENHRY, CDR2 SYGVKD. The CDR3 region is CAISESNGAQYF. The DNA for the CDR3 is TGTGCCATCAGTGAGTCGAACGGGGCGCAGTACTTC.

The chain uses TRBV7-9 and TRBJ2-3; D gene uncertain. V was shortened by 5 bases and J by 4 bases, with 7 bases between the two germline ends. Germline-derived CDR1 and CDR2 are SEHNR and FQNEAQ (reference sequence). CDR3 length: 12 residues. CDR3 amino acids: CASSENADTQYF. As DNA, the CDR3 is TGTGCCAGCAGCGAAAACGCAGATACGCAGTATTTT.

This sequence joins TRBV30 and TRBJ2-7, with TRBD1 identical over 10 bases. Germline CDR1 reads GTSNPN; CDR2 reads SVGIG (reference sequence). This CDR3 has 13 amino acids. V gave up 4 bases and J gave up 4 bases; unmatched junction bases: 4. The CDR3 here is CAWKGDRGYEQYF. For the CDR3, the DNA is TGTGCCTGGAAGGGGGACAGGGGTTACGAGCAGTACTTC.

The chain uses TRBV11-2 and TRBJ1-6; tentatively, D is TRBD1 (5 bases). This CDR3 is built from 14 residues. Germline assignment: CDR1 SGHAT and CDR2 FQNNGV. The V and J ends lost 3 bases and 8 bases respectively, with 11 bases between them. CDR3 DNA: TGTGCCAGCAGCTTTCAGGGACGGCATTCACCCCTCCACTTT. Amino acid sequence: CASSFQGRHSPLHF.

The chain has TRBV7-2 and TRBJ2-7; no definite D call. The V end was cut by 0 bases, the J end by 5 bases, with 5 bases between. The CDR3 spans 12 residues. In germline, CDR1 is SGHTA, CDR2 FQGNSA. The CDR3, as DNA: TGTGCCAGCAGCTTAGCGCTTAACGAGCAGTACTTC. Translation gives CASSLALNEQYF.

The chain has TRBV6-6 and TRBJ2-7, with 10 positions matching TRBD2. After removal of 6 bases from V and 3 bases from J, the junction contained 2 bases not matched to a gene. CDR3 length equals 13 residues. Germline V gene lookup returns CDR1 MNHNY and CDR2 SVGAGI (reference sequence). CDR3 in DNA: TGTGCCAGCAGCTTAGCGGGGGGCTACGAGCAGTACTTC. Translation gives CASSLAGGYEQYF.

V and J are TRBV5-1 and TRBJ2-4; no clear D. CDR3 length: 14 residues. CDR1 and CDR2 from the germline V gene are SGHRS and YFSETQ. V lost 2 bases to trimming and J lost 0 bases, with 6 bases between them. CDR3 sequence: CASSFGLAKNIQYF. The DNA of the CDR3 is TGCGCCAGCAGCTTCGGGCTAGCCAAAAACATTCAGTACTTC.

This clone came up a few times. The chain recombines TRBV10-3 with TRBJ1-2, with D possibly matching TRBD1 (5 bases). Germline V gene sequence: CDR1 ENHRY, CDR2 SYGVKD. The CDR3 extends over 20 amino acids. Trimming stripped 0 bases from V and 4 bases from J, with 27 bases between. The CDR3 is CAISESRYTQGGQLFYGYTF. The CDR3 nucleotides read TGTGCCATCAGTGAGTCCAGATATACCCAGGGAGGCCAGCTCTTCTATGGCTACACCTTC.

The chain employs TRBV25-1 and TRBJ2-1; no definite D call. Germline CDR1 and CDR2: MGHDK and SYGVNS. The CDR3 totals 11 residues. V was cut by 6 bases and J by 6 bases, with 6 bases left in between. The CDR3 DNA is TGTGCCAGCAGGACGTCCAATGAGCAGTTCTTC. It is translated as CASRTSNEQFF.

The chain joins TRBV5-4 to TRBJ2-4; 9 bases fit TRBD2. Germline V lookup: CDR1 SGHNT, CDR2 YYREEE (reference sequence). The length of the CDR3 is 16 residues. V was clipped by 4 bases and J by 0 bases; unmatched bases: 5. The CDR3 protein is CASSPSGDLAKNIQYF. CDR3 sequence (DNA): TGTGCCAGCAGCCCTAGCGGGGACTTAGCCAAAAACATTCAGTACTTC.